This T cell receptor (beta chain) was recovered during a study of tissue T cells after allogeneic stem cell transplantation. Notes on the study in general: Tissue-detected TCR repertoire was only partly captured by blood and spleen T cells. This small cohort was clinically heterogeneous, and sampling depth was a limitation.

The V gene end was trimmed by 1 base and the J gene end by 3 bases; junction bases not matched to a gene: 1. From germline, CDR1 is FNHDT and CDR2 SITEND (reference sequence). This CDR3 region has 14 residues. Time point of the sample: mouse harvest day 14 after allogeneic transplant. Tail vein injection delivered 10^7 T-cell-depleted bone marrow cells and 10^6 splenic CD5+ T cells. B6 (H2b) cells into BALB/c (H2d) mice; tissues taken at day 7 or 14. This clone was detected only once. Its target is unknown. The genes and germline here are from mouse. The CDR3 goes on 1 residue after the read ends, and that part is filled in from the germline J gene. The data were produced by immunoSEQ multiplex PCR, yet TCRdb's version contains in-frame clones alone and is incomplete. The table has around 8,000 clones, about 35% seen once.

The rearrangement joins TRBV19 to TRBJ1-5; 7 nucleotides line up with TRBD1. The source material was skin. The source of this sequence is a female BALB/c mouse given C57BL/6 T cells with graft-versus-host disease after an allogeneic hematopoietic cell transplant. The sequenced part of the CDR3 DNA is TGTGCCAGCAGTATAAGGGGGCCCAACCAGGCTCCGCTT. The encoded protein is CASSIRGPNQAPL. The CDR3 in full is CASSIRGPNQAPLF. The whole variable domain, filled in from reference TRBV19 and TRBJ1-5, reads GGIITQTPKFLIGQEGQKLTLKCQQNFNHDTMYWYRQDSGKGLRLIYYSITENDLQKGDLSEGYDASREKKSSFSLTVTSAQKNEMAVFLCASSIRGPNQAPLFGEGTRLSVL.